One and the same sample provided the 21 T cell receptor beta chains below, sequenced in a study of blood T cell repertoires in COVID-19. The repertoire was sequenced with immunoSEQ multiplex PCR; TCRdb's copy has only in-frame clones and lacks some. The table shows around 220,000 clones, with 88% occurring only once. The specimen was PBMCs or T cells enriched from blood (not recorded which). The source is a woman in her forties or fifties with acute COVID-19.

The CDR3 protein is CASSAGTGGNYGYTF. CDR3 DNA: TGTGCCAGTAGTGCAGGGACAGGGGGCAACTATGGCTACACCTTC. The chain is built from TRBV19 and TRBJ1-2; 12 bases are a match to TRBD1. V shed 5 bases, J shed 2 bases, and the junction held 3 bases outside the gene matches. CDR1 LNHDA and CDR2 SQIVND come from the germline V gene (reference sequence). The CDR3 totals 15 residues.

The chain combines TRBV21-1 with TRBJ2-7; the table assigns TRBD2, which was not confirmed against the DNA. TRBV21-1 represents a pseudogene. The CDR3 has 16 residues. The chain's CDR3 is CASSKVVAGVVYEQYF. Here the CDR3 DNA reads TGTGCCAGCAGCAAAGTGGTGGCGGGAGTGGTCTACGAGCAGTACTTC.

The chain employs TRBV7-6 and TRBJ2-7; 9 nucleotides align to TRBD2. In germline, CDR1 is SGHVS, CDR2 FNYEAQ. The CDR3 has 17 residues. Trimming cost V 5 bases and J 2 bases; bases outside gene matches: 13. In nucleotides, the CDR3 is TGTGCCAGCAGCCAGGGAGCGGGAGGAGTGCTGCCCTACGAGCAGTACTTC. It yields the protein CASSQGAGGVLPYEQYF.

In nucleotides, the CDR3 is TGTGCCAGCAGCGTAAGAGACACTGAAGCTTTCTTT. Translated, it gives CASSVRDTEAFF. The V and J genes are TRBV9 and TRBJ1-1; D remains unclear. The germline V gene encodes CDR1 SGDLS and CDR2 YYNGEE. V was shortened by 1 base and J by 3 bases, with 4 bases between the two germline ends. The CDR3 consists of 12 residues.

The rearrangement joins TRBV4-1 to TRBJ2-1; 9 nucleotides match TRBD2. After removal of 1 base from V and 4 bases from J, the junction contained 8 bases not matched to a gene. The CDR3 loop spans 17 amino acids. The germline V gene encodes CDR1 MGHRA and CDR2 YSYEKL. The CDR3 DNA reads TGCGCCAGCAGCCAAGGCGAAGCAAGCGGGAGGTACAATGAGCAGTTCTTC. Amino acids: CASSQGEASGRYNEQFF.

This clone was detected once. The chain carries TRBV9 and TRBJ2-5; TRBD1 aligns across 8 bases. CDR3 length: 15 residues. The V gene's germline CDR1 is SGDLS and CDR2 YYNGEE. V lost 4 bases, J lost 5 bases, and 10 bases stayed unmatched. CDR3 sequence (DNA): TGTGCCAGCAGCCTAACCGGGACAGGAGGGGAGACCCAGTACTTC. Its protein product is CASSLTGTGGETQYF.

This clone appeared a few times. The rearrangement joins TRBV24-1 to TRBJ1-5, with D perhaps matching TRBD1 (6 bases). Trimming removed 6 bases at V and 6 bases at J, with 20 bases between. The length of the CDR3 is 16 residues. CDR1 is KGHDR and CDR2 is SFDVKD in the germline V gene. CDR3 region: CATSKGGQGGSQPQHF. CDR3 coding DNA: TGTGCCACCAGTAAGGGGGGGCAGGGAGGATCTCAGCCCCAGCATTTT.

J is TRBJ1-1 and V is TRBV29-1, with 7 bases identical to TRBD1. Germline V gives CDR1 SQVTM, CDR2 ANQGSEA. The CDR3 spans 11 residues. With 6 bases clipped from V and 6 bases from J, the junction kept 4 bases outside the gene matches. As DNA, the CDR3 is TGCAGCGTCACAGGGGCTCCTGAAGCTTTCTTT. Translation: CSVTGAPEAFF.

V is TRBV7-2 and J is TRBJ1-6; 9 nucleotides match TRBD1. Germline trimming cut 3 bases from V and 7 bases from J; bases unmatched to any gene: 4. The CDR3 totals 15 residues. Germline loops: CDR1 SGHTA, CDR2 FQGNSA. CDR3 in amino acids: CASSFTGTGNSPLHF. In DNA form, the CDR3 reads TGTGCCAGCAGCTTCACAGGGACAGGGAATTCACCCCTCCACTTT. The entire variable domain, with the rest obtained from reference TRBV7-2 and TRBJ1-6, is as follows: GAGVSQSPSNKVTEKGKDVELRCDPISGHTALYWYRQSLGQGLEFLIYFQGNSAPDKSGLPSDRFSAERTGGSVSTLTIQRTQQEDSAVYLCASSFTGTGNSPLHFGNGTRLTVT.

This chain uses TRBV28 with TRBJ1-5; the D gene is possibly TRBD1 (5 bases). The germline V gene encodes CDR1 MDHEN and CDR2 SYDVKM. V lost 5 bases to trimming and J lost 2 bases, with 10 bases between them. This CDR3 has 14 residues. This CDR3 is CASSLRQRNQPQHF. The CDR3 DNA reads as TGTGCCAGCAGTCTTCGACAGCGCAATCAGCCCCAGCATTTT. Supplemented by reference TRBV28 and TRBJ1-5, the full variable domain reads DVKVTQSSRYLVKRTGEKVFLECVQDMDHENMFWYRQDPGLGLRLIYFSYDVKMKEKGDIPEGYSVSREKKERFSLILESASTNQTSMYLCASSLRQRNQPQHFGDGTRLSIL.

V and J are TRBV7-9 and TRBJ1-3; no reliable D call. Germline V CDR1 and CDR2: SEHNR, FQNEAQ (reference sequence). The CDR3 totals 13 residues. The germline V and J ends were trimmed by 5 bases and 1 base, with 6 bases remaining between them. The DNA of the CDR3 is TGTGCCAGCAGCCCCCCGTCTGGAAACACCATATATTTT. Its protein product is CASSPPSGNTIYF. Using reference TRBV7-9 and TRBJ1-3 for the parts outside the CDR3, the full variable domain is DTGVSQNPRHKITKRGQNVTFRCDPISEHNRLYWYRQTLGQGPEFLTYFQNEAQLEKSRLLSDRFSAERPKGSFSTLEIQRTEQGDSAMYLCASSPPSGNTIYFGEGSWLTVV.

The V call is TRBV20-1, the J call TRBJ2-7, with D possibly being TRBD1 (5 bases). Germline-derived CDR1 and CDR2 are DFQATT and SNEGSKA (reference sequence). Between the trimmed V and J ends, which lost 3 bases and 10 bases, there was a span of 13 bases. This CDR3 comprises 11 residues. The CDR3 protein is CSASRVGAQYF. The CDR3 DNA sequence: TGCAGTGCTAGTCGTGTTGGGGCCCAGTACTTC.

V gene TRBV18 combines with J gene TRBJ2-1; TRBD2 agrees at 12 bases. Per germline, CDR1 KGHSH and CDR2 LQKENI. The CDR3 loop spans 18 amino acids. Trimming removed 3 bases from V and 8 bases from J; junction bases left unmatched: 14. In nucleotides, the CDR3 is TGTGCCAGCTCACCCCTAGAAAGGAGACTAGCGGGAGTGCATGAGCAGTTCTTC. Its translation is CASSPLERRLAGVHEQFF.

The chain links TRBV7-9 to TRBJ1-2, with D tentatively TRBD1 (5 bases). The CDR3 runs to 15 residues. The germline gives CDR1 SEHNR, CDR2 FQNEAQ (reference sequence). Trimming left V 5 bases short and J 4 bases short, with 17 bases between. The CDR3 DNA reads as TGTGCCAGCAGCCACCCGGGGGTCGTTCGCTATGGCTACACCTTC. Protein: CASSHPGVVRYGYTF.

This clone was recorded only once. The CDR3 DNA follows: TGTGCCAGCAGCTTGGGGGGGAGGGTATACGAGCAGTACTTC. Translated, it gives CASSLGGRVYEQYF. This chain connects TRBV11-2 to TRBJ2-7; 7 bases are shared with TRBD2. The J segment lost 4 bases and the V segment lost 3 bases, leaving 6 bases of the junction unmatched. The CDR3 length is 14 residues. The germline CDR1 and CDR2 sequences are SGHAT and FQNNGV.

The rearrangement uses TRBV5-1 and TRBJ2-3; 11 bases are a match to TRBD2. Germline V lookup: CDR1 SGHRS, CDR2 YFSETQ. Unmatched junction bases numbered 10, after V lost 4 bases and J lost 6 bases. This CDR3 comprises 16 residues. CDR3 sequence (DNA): TGCGCCAGCAGCCCGAGGCTAGCGGGAGGCGGGGATACGCAGTATTTT. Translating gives CASSPRLAGGGDTQYF.

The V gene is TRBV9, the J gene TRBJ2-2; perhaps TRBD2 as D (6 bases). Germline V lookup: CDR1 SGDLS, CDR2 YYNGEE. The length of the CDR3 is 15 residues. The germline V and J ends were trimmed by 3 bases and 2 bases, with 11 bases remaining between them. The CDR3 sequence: CASSGLASNTGELFF. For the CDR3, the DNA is TGTGCCAGCAGCGGGCTAGCGAGCAACACCGGGGAGCTGTTTTTT. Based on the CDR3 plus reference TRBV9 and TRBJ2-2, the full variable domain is DSGVTQTPKHLITATGQRVTLRCSPRSGDLSVYWYQQSLDQGLQFLIQYYNGEERAKGNILERFSAQQFPDLHSELNLSSLELGDSALYFCASSGLASNTGELFFGEGSRLTVL.

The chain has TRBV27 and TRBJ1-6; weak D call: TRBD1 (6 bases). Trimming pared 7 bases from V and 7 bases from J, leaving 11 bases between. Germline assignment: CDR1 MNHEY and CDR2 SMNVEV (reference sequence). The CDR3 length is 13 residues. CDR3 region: CASKPGHNSPLHF. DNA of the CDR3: TGTGCCAGCAAACCGGGACACAATTCACCCCTCCACTTT.

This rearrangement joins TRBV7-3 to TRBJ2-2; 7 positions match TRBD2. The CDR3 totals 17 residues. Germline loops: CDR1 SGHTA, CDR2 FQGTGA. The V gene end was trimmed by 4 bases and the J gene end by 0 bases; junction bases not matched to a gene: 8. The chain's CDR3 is CASSSMGGTSNTGELFF. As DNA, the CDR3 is TGTGCCAGCAGCTCAATGGGGGGGACCTCGAACACCGGGGAGCTGTTTTTT. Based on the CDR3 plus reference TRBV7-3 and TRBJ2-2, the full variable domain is GAGVSQTPSNKVTEKGKYVELRCDPISGHTALYWYRQSLGQGPEFLIYFQGTGAADDSGLPNDRFFAVRPEGSVSTLKIQRTERGDSAVYLCASSSMGGTSNTGELFFGEGSRLTVL.

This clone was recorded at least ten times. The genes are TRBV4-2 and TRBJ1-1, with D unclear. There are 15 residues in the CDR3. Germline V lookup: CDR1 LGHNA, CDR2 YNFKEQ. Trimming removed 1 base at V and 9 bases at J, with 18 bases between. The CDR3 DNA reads TGTGCCAGCAGCCAAGCTCGGCATGTGGAGGAGAAAGCTTTCTTT. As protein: CASSQARHVEEKAFF.

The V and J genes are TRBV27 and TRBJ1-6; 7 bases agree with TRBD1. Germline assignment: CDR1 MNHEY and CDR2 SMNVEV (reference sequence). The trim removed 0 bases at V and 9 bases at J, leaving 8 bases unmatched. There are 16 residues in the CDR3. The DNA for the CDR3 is TGTGCCAGCAGTTTATCCCCAGGGGGAAGTATTTCACCCCTCCACTTT. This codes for CASSLSPGGSISPLHF.